A single sample gave rise to the 12 T cell receptor beta chains below, sequenced in a study of human T cells and chemical hapten exposure (dated by TCRdb to the early 2020s). The library relied on RACE. Sequencing used a NextSeq 500. TCRdb took the public reads, trimmed them with fastp at Q25, ran MiXCR for clone calling and kept in-frame beta chains. Entries are consolidated by CDR3 protein sequence, retaining the most common genes and DNA. The sample profile shows over 80,000 distinct CDR3 sequences; about a tenth of them were found once. The ten most abundant clones make up 0.8% to 1.2% of the sample. This specimen's time point label, per the study, means: patch test 3, about 24 weeks after DPC sensitization. In light of the paper, this sample's treatment or condition label describes: therapeutic diphenylcyclopropenone sensitization with weekly scalp DPC. Sample: whole blood, taken in connection with sensitization to the hapten diphenylcyclopropenone (DPC). These receptors were taken from a woman in her thirties with alopecia areata. Some clones in this sample may be carry-over from other donors' samples.

Ten or more counts support this clonotype. The chain combines TRBV4-3 with TRBJ1-4; maybe TRBD1 (5 bases). Per germline, CDR1 LGHNA and CDR2 YSLEER. Deletions cut 0 bases from V and 7 bases from J, with 12 bases between. CDR3 length: 15 amino acids. The CDR3 coding sequence is TGCGCCAGCAGCCAAGAGGGGGATTCGGGTGAAAAACTGTTTTTT. Protein sequence: CASSQEGDSGEKLFF.

Only a few counts were recorded for this clonotype. The chain employs TRBV12-3 or TRBV12-4 and TRBJ2-1; D might be TRBD2 (6 bases). The CDR3 contains 16 residues. V lost 5 bases, J lost 0 bases, and 14 bases lay in between. The CDR3 nucleotides read TGTGCCAGCAGTCCCCGACTAGGGAGCTCCTACAATGAGCAGTTCTTC. It translates to CASSPRLGSSYNEQFF.

This clonotype was observed many times. This chain links TRBV29-1 with TRBJ2-1, with D maybe TRBD1 (6 bases). In germline, CDR1 is SQVTM, CDR2 ANQGSEA. The CDR3 extends over 17 amino acids. V was trimmed by 7 bases and J by 5 bases, leaving 27 bases between them. The CDR3 here is CSARTGLVRRSNNEQFF. DNA of the CDR3: TGCAGCGCTAGAACAGGGCTAGTCAGGAGGTCTAACAATGAGCAGTTCTTC.

This chain joins TRBV28 and TRBJ2-1; no clear D. This CDR3 is 14 amino acids long. The V end lost 2 bases, the J end lost 7 bases, and 12 bases lay between the germline ends. Germline CDR1 and CDR2: MDHEN and SYDVKM. DNA for the CDR3: TGTGCCAGCAGTTTAAACCCCGGCGATAATGAGCAGTTCTTC. This sequence encodes CASSLNPGDNEQFF.

The gene calls are TRBV28 and TRBJ2-7; 8 bases agree with TRBD1. Germline CDR1 is MDHEN and CDR2 is SYDVKM. Trimming removed 3 bases from V and 2 bases from J; junction bases left unmatched: 9. This CDR3 region has 16 residues. The DNA for the CDR3 is TGTGCCAGCAGTTTCGGGGGTTCAGGGGGCGCCTACGAGCAGTACTTC. Translated: CASSFGGSGGAYEQYF.

This rearrangement joins TRBV24-1 to TRBJ2-3; D remains ambiguous. Germline V gene data show CDR1 as KGHDR and CDR2 as SFDVKD. V lost 4 bases and J 0 bases, leaving 7 bases between the germline ends. This CDR3 has 14 residues. The CDR3 DNA follows: TGTGCCACCAGTGACCCGACTAGCACAGATACGCAGTATTTT. Translated: CATSDPTSTDTQYF.

This clonotype appeared many times. The chain uses TRBV6-2 or TRBV6-3 and TRBJ2-7, with a possible D match to TRBD2 (6 bases). Trimming stripped 6 bases from V and 5 bases from J, with 20 bases between. Germline CDR1 is MNHEY and CDR2 is SVGEGT. There are 15 residues in the CDR3. Written as DNA, the CDR3 is TGTGCCAGCAGCCGCACCGGGGGAGGCGGGGACGAGCAGTACTTC. This codes for CASSRTGGGGDEQYF.

In its sample, this clonotype was seen a few times. The gene calls are TRBV3-1 and TRBJ2-1; TRBD2 matches at 8 bases. This CDR3 contains 16 residues. V trimming: 0 bases; J trimming: 4 bases; junction bases outside the gene matches: 5. The germline V gene has CDR1 LGHDT and CDR2 YNNKEL (reference sequence). The CDR3 spells CASSQDAGGPYNEQFF. The CDR3 bases are TGTGCCAGCAGCCAAGACGCGGGAGGACCTTACAATGAGCAGTTCTTC.

This clonotype has ten or more counts. CDR3 nucleotides: TGTGCCAGCAGGTCAGACAGCTACAATGAGCAGTTCTTC. It yields the protein CASRSDSYNEQFF. V gene TRBV5-4 combines with J gene TRBJ2-1, with D perhaps TRBD1 (5 bases). This CDR3 is built from 13 residues. Germline V gene data show CDR1 as SGHNT and CDR2 as YYREEE (reference sequence). The V and J ends lost 5 bases and 3 bases respectively, with 9 bases between them.

The table lists this clonotype with many counts. The gene calls are TRBV5-1 and TRBJ1-1; TRBD1 might be the D (5 bases). The CDR3 length is 15 residues. V was cut by 1 base and J by 5 bases, with 15 bases left in between. Germline loops: CDR1 SGHRS, CDR2 YFSETQ. In DNA, the CDR3 is TGCGCCAGCAGCTTGTTCGGGACGAGAGAAACTGAAGCTTTCTTT. Translated, it gives CASSLFGTRETEAFF.

The CDR3 protein is CASSQGANQPQHF. The DNA of the CDR3 is TGTGCCAGCAGCCAGGGGGCCAATCAGCCCCAGCATTTT. The chain is built from TRBV27 and TRBJ1-5; TRBD1 agrees at 8 bases. The CDR3 covers 13 residues. With 6 bases clipped from V and 3 bases from J, the junction kept 1 base outside the gene matches. Germline CDR1 MNHEY, CDR2 SMNVEV (reference sequence).

This clonotype was detected many times. J is TRBJ1-1 and V is TRBV29-1; 10 bases fit TRBD1. The germline CDR1 and CDR2 sequences are SQVTM and ANQGSEA. V was pared by 6 bases and J by 5 bases, with 12 bases of the junction left unmatched. The CDR3 consists of 15 residues. The CDR3 DNA reads TGCAGCGTCCTGGGGACAGGGGTTGAGACGACTGAAGCTTTCTTT. This sequence encodes CSVLGTGVETTEAFF.